A single sample is the source of the 31 T cell receptor beta chains below, sequenced in a study of control samples from healthy donors and cancer patients. Generated by immunoSEQ multiplex PCR, the TCRdb table keeps only in-frame clones and is missing some. The sample holds just over 150,000 clones; roughly 93% are singletons and the top ten take under 2.5%. What was sequenced was blood. These TCRs come from a man over 45 in good health.

The genes are TRBV30 and TRBJ2-7, with a tentative D call TRBD1 (6 bases). The V end lost 2 bases, the J end lost 1 base, and 18 bases lay between the germline ends. Germline-derived CDR1 and CDR2 are GTSNPN and SVGIG (reference sequence). This CDR3 is 16 amino acids long. The CDR3 region is CAWSLTPGQISYEQYF. The CDR3 region has the DNA TGTGCCTGGAGTTTGACCCCGGGACAAATATCCTACGAGCAGTACTTC.

The chain recombines TRBV6-4 with TRBJ2-3; 9 nucleotides agree with TRBD1. The CDR3 has 17 residues. After removal of 0 bases from V and 4 bases from J, the junction contained 8 bases not matched to a gene. In germline, CDR1 is MRHNA, CDR2 SNTAGT. CDR3 in amino acids: CASSDSPGQGGADTQYF. The CDR3 bases are TGTGCCAGCAGTGACTCGCCGGGACAGGGAGGCGCAGATACGCAGTATTTT.

V is TRBV5-4 and J is TRBJ2-1; the match to TRBD1 covers 10 bases. Trimming took 4 bases from V and 8 from J; bases not matched to a gene: 12. This CDR3 has 16 amino acids. Germline-derived CDR1 and CDR2 are SGHNT and YYREEE (reference sequence). CDR3 DNA: TGTGCCAGCAGCCCCCCGGGACAGGGGATTTTGCATGAGCAGTTCTTC. Translation gives CASSPPGQGILHEQFF.

The chain combines TRBV11-2 with TRBJ2-1; the match to TRBD2 covers 12 bases. V was pared by 4 bases and J by 2 bases, with 0 bases of the junction left unmatched. Germline V gene data show CDR1 as SGHAT and CDR2 as FQNNGV. CDR3 length equals 15 residues. CDR3 residues: CASSWTSGTYNEQFF. The CDR3 DNA sequence: TGTGCCAGCAGCTGGACTAGCGGGACCTACAATGAGCAGTTCTTC.

The chain uses TRBV6-6 and TRBJ1-2; 8 bases agree with TRBD1. This CDR3 spans 13 amino acids. Per germline, CDR1 MNHNY and CDR2 SVGAGI (reference sequence). Trimming took 5 bases from V and 4 from J; bases not matched to a gene: 3. The CDR3 reads CASSPGTGYGYTF. In nucleotides, the CDR3 is TGTGCCAGCAGTCCCGGGACAGGCTATGGCTACACCTTC.

The V call is TRBV29-1, the J call TRBJ2-1; 7 nucleotides align to TRBD1. The CDR3 extends over 10 amino acids. Germline CDR1 and CDR2: SQVTM and ANQGSEA. J was trimmed by 8 bases and V by 7 bases; bases with no gene match: 2. CDR3 residues: CSGDRDEQFF. CDR3 coding DNA: TGCAGCGGAGACAGGGATGAGCAGTTCTTC.

This clone was counted a single time. The chain uses TRBV6-5 and TRBJ1-2; no clear D. The V and J ends lost 2 bases and 6 bases respectively, with 10 bases between them. The CDR3 spans 13 residues. Germline V lookup: CDR1 MNHEY, CDR2 SVGAGI. The CDR3 coding sequence is TGTGCCAGCAGTTACGGGCAGTCTAATGGCTACACCTTC. Protein: CASSYGQSNGYTF.

Here the CDR3 DNA reads TGTGCCAGCAGCCAAGCCGAGGGTATGGCGGAAAAACTGTTTTTT. It codes for CASSQAEGMAEKLFF. V is TRBV3-1 (or the pseudogene TRBV3-2) and J is TRBJ1-4; D gene ambiguous. V was clipped by 1 base and J by 8 bases, with 14 bases between them. Germline CDR1 and CDR2: LGHDT and YNNKEL (reference sequence). This CDR3 has 15 residues.

J is TRBJ1-3 and V is TRBV28; D might be TRBD1 (6 bases). The CDR3 loop spans 15 amino acids. In germline, CDR1 is MDHEN, CDR2 SYDVKM. V was shortened by 4 bases and J by 3 bases, with 13 bases between the two germline ends. The CDR3 coding sequence is TGTGCCAGCAGTTCTGGGGGCGCCGATGGAAACACCATATATTTT. This encodes CASSSGGADGNTIYF.

The CDR3 bases are TGTGCCAGTAGTAGGGACAGTGTCCCTGAAGCTTTCTTT. Its translation: CASSRDSVPEAFF. This chain connects TRBV19 to TRBJ1-1, with 7 positions matching TRBD1. CDR1 LNHDA and CDR2 SQIVND come from the germline V gene (reference sequence). V was pared by 4 bases and J by 6 bases, with 5 bases of the junction left unmatched. The CDR3 length is 13 residues.

The chain combines TRBV15 with TRBJ2-1; maybe TRBD2 (6 bases). The CDR3 length is 14 residues. CDR1 and CDR2 from the germline V gene are LNHNV and YYDKDF (reference sequence). Trimming took off 8 bases at V and 8 bases at J, with 19 bases between the two ends. CDR3 DNA sequence: TGTGCCACCCGAAACGGGAGCGTTGGGGATGAGCAGTTCTTC. Translating it yields CATRNGSVGDEQFF.

The V gene is TRBV20-1, the J gene TRBJ1-2; D is undetermined. There are 11 residues in the CDR3. Trimming left V 1 base short and J 7 bases short, with 7 bases between. Germline V CDR1 and CDR2: DFQATT, SNEGSKA (reference sequence). The CDR3 sequence: CSARVGSGYTF. In DNA, the CDR3 is TGCAGTGCTAGAGTGGGGAGTGGCTACACCTTC.

The chain employs TRBV27 and TRBJ1-5, with D maybe TRBD1 (5 bases). With 2 bases removed from V and 7 bases from J, the gap between germline ends came to 9 bases. This CDR3 is 13 amino acids long. From germline, CDR1 is MNHEY and CDR2 SMNVEV (reference sequence). CDR3 loop: CASSLQGRQPQHF. For the CDR3, the DNA is TGTGCCAGCAGTTTACAGGGTAGGCAGCCCCAGCATTTT.

CDR3 sequence (DNA): TGTGCCAGCACAGATTTAAACTATGGCTACACCTTC. It yields the protein CASTDLNYGYTF. V and J are TRBV2 and TRBJ1-2; no reliable D call. The CDR3 has 12 amino acids. V lost 7 bases to trimming and J lost 2 bases, with 8 bases between them. Per germline, CDR1 SNHLY and CDR2 FYNNEI.

The V call is TRBV11-3, the J call TRBJ2-5; 7 bases line up with TRBD1. CDR1 and CDR2 (germline): SGHNT, YENEEA. The CDR3 consists of 16 residues. J was trimmed by 2 bases and V by 5 bases; bases with no gene match: 11. The CDR3: CASSTTYRGGQETQYF. CDR3 coding DNA: TGTGCCAGCAGCACGACCTACAGGGGTGGGCAAGAGACCCAGTACTTC.

The J gene is TRBJ2-7, the V gene TRBV29-1, with 10 bases identical to TRBD1. The V gene end was trimmed by 7 bases and the J gene end by 1 base; junction bases not matched to a gene: 4. Germline-derived CDR1 and CDR2 are SQVTM and ANQGSEA. This CDR3 has 13 amino acids. CDR3 region: CSGGTGDSYEQYF. The DNA for the CDR3 is TGCAGCGGGGGGACAGGGGATTCCTACGAGCAGTACTTC.

The rearrangement uses TRBV19 and TRBJ2-3; a weak D match, TRBD1 (6 bases). The CDR3 covers 17 residues. The germline V gene encodes CDR1 LNHDA and CDR2 SQIVND (reference sequence). V was shortened by 7 bases and J by 6 bases, with 26 bases between the two germline ends. CDR3 amino acids: CASTPRTRDTRGDTQYF. CDR3 DNA sequence: TGTGCCAGTACCCCTCGGACCCGGGACACCCGCGGGGATACGCAGTATTTT.

The CDR3 region is CASSLSTRFYEQYF. CDR3 sequence (DNA): TGTGCCAGCAGCTTAAGTACCAGATTCTACGAGCAGTACTTC. The chain carries TRBV7-8 and TRBJ2-7; D ambiguous. The length of the CDR3 is 14 residues. From germline, CDR1 is SGHVS and CDR2 FQNEAQ. V lost 2 bases to trimming and J lost 3 bases, with 11 bases between them.

DNA for the CDR3: TGTGCCACCAGCGAGTATAGTAGCAATCAGCCCCAGCATTTT. Translated, it gives CATSEYSSNQPQHF. The chain has TRBV24-1 and TRBJ1-5, with D hard to call. The length of the CDR3 is 14 residues. With 7 bases removed from V and 0 bases from J, the gap between germline ends came to 9 bases. Germline loops: CDR1 KGHDR, CDR2 SFDVKD.

CDR3 nucleotide sequence: TGTGCCAGCAGCCCTAGGACTGATCCCGGATACGAGCAGTACTTC. Its protein product is CASSPRTDPGYEQYF. The chain joins TRBV9 to TRBJ2-7; the D gene is possibly TRBD2 (5 bases). Trimming took 4 bases from V and 4 from J, leaving 18 bases between them. Germline CDR1 reads SGDLS; CDR2 reads YYNGEE. The CDR3 consists of 15 residues.

The V gene is TRBV2, the J gene TRBJ1-2; D remains ambiguous. Germline loops: CDR1 SNHLY, CDR2 FYNNEI. V was shortened by 1 base and J by 2 bases, with 8 bases between the two germline ends. This CDR3 spans 14 amino acids. The CDR3 region has the DNA TGTGCCAGCAGTGAAGGACATTTCAACTATGGCTACACCTTC. Translation: CASSEGHFNYGYTF.

This sequence joins TRBV6-5 and TRBJ2-1, with TRBD2 as a possible D gene (5 bases). V was trimmed by 8 bases and J by 5 bases, leaving 19 bases between them. This CDR3 contains 15 residues. Germline lookup yields CDR1 MNHEY and CDR2 SVGAGI. The CDR3 sequence: CASGPSQRTHNEQFF. The CDR3 DNA reads TGTGCCAGCGGCCCTAGCCAACGAACTCACAATGAGCAGTTCTTC.

V and J are TRBV5-8 and TRBJ1-5; D not resolved. This CDR3 region has 12 residues. Germline CDR1 and CDR2: SGHTS and YDEGEE. Trimming removed 3 bases at V and 7 bases at J, with 8 bases between. The CDR3 bases are TGTGCCAGCAGCTCACATGGCCAGCCCCAGCATTTT. This encodes CASSSHGQPQHF.

The chain recombines TRBV15 with TRBJ1-4; TRBD1 is a possible D gene (5 bases). The CDR3 spans 15 residues. The V gene's germline CDR1 is LNHNV and CDR2 YYDKDF (reference sequence). Trimming took off 0 bases at V and 4 bases at J, with 9 bases between the two ends. For the CDR3, the DNA is TGTGCCACCAGCAGAGATAAGGGGTTTAATGAAAAACTGTTTTTT. Translation gives CATSRDKGFNEKLFF.

On this clone itself: The same CDR3 arises from other DNA sequences in this sample as well. The CDR3 protein is CASSLGQGATNEKLFF. The DNA for the CDR3 is TGCGCCAGCAGCTTGGGACAGGGGGCAACTAATGAAAAACTGTTTTTT. J is TRBJ1-4 and V is TRBV5-1; 9 bases line up with TRBD1. The CDR3 is 16 residues long. Germline trimming cut 0 bases from V and 0 bases from J; bases unmatched to any gene: 0. Germline lookup yields CDR1 SGHRS and CDR2 YFSETQ.

J is TRBJ1-6 and V is TRBV7-6; a possible D gene is TRBD1 (6 bases). The CDR3 is 17 amino acids. Germline V gene data show CDR1 as SGHVS and CDR2 as FNYEAQ. V was shortened by 5 bases and J by 9 bases, with 23 bases between the two germline ends. CDR3 sequence reads: CASSDYPGRGFVSPLHF. CDR3 bases: TGTGCCAGCAGCGACTACCCGGGGAGGGGGTTCGTTTCACCCCTCCACTTT.

The chain joins TRBV18 to TRBJ2-7; a possible D gene is TRBD1 (5 bases). The CDR3 totals 14 residues. Germline V gives CDR1 KGHSH, CDR2 LQKENI. Between the trimmed V and J ends, which lost 0 bases and 3 bases, there was a span of 9 bases. Here the CDR3 DNA reads TGTGCCAGCTCACCACCGACAGTTTACTACGAGCAGTACTTC. It specifies CASSPPTVYYEQYF.

The rearrangement uses TRBV20-1 and TRBJ2-7; D gene unclear. V was pared by 3 bases and J by 5 bases, with 17 bases between. This CDR3 spans 14 amino acids. The germline gives CDR1 DFQATT, CDR2 SNEGSKA (reference sequence). The CDR3 sequence: CSASDDPSADEQYF. The CDR3 bases are TGCAGTGCTAGTGATGACCCCTCCGCGGACGAGCAGTACTTC.

The chain has TRBV5-1 and TRBJ1-2; the D gene is possibly TRBD1 (5 bases). The germline CDR1 and CDR2 sequences are SGHRS and YFSETQ. This CDR3 is 15 amino acids long. The ends were cut back, 4 bases at V and 2 bases at J, with 15 bases in the middle. CDR3 nucleotide sequence: TGCGCCAGCAGCAAAGCCCGGGACGCGAACTATGGCTACACCTTC. It specifies CASSKARDANYGYTF.

V is TRBV3-1 (or the pseudogene TRBV3-2) and J is TRBJ2-5; D might be TRBD1 or TRBD2, each matching 5 bases. The CDR3 sequence is 14 residues long. V dropped 4 bases and J dropped 5 bases, with 14 bases sitting between them. Germline V gene data show CDR1 as LGHDT and CDR2 as YNNKEL (reference sequence). The CDR3 spells CASSPTGGLETQYF. In DNA, the CDR3 is TGTGCCAGCAGCCCCACTGGGGGTTTGGAGACCCAGTACTTC.

The J gene is TRBJ2-2, the V gene TRBV27; 7 nucleotides match TRBD2. Germline values: CDR1 MNHEY, CDR2 SMNVEV (reference sequence). Trimming at V came to 3 bases and at J to 7 bases, leaving 8 bases not matched to a gene. This CDR3 is built from 15 residues. CDR3 protein: CASSFTSAGGGELFF. DNA for the CDR3: TGTGCCAGCAGTTTCACTAGCGCGGGCGGCGGGGAGCTGTTTTTT.